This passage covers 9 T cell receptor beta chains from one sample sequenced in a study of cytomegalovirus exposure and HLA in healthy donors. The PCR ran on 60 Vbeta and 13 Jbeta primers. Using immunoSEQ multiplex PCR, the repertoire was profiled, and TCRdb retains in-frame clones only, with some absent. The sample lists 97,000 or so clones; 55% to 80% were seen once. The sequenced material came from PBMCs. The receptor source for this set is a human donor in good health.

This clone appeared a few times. This CDR3 is CATSRERGMNTEAFF. In DNA form, the CDR3 reads TGTGCCACCAGCAGGGAGAGAGGGATGAACACTGAAGCTTTCTTT. The rearrangement uses TRBV15 and TRBJ1-1; D gene ambiguous. The CDR3 extends over 15 amino acids. V dropped 3 bases and J dropped 0 bases, with 11 bases sitting between them. CDR1 LNHNV and CDR2 YYDKDF come from the germline V gene (reference sequence).

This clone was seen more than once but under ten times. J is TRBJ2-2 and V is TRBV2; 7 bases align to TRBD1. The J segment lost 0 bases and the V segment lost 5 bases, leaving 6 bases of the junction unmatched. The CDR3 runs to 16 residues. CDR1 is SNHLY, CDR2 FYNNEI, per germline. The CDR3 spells CASSWGQISNTGELFF. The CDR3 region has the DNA TGTGCCAGCAGTTGGGGACAGATTTCGAACACCGGGGAGCTGTTTTTT.

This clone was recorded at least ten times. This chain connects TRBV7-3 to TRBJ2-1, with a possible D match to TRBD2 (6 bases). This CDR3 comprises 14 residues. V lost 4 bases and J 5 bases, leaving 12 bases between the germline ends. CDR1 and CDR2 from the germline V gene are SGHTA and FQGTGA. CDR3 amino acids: CASSSGPGDNEQFF. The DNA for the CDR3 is TGTGCCAGCAGCTCGGGACCGGGAGACAATGAGCAGTTCTTC. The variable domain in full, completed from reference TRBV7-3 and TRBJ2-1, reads GAGVSQTPSNKVTEKGKYVELRCDPISGHTALYWYRQSLGQGPEFLIYFQGTGAADDSGLPNDRFFAVRPEGSVSTLKIQRTERGDSAVYLCASSSGPGDNEQFFGPGTRLTVL.

The CDR3 DNA reads TGTGCCAGCAGCTCCCCCGTTAGCAATCAGCCCCAGCATTTT. The encoded protein is CASSSPVSNQPQHF. The J gene is TRBJ1-5, the V gene TRBV6-6; no clear D. Germline lookup yields CDR1 MNHNY and CDR2 SVGAGI (reference sequence). This CDR3 has 14 residues. Trimming removed 6 bases at V and 0 bases at J, with 9 bases between.

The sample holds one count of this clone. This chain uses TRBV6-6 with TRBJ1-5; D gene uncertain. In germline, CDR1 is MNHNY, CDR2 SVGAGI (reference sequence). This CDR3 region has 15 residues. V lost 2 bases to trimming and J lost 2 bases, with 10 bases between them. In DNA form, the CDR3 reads TGTGCCAGCAGTTACGAGGCGTCGGGCAATCAGCCCCAGCATTTT. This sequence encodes CASSYEASGNQPQHF.

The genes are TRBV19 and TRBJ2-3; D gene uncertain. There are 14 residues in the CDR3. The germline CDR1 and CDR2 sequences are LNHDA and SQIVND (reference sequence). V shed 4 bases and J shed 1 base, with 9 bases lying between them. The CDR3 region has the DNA TGTGCCAGTAGTACCTCACAGCGCACAGATACGCAGTATTTT. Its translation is CASSTSQRTDTQYF.

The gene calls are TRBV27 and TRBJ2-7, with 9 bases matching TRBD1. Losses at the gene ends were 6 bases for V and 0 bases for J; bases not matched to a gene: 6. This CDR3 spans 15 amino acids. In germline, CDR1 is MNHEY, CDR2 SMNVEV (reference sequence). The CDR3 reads CASRLQGAPSYEQYF. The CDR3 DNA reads TGTGCCAGCAGGCTACAGGGGGCTCCCTCCTACGAGCAGTACTTC.

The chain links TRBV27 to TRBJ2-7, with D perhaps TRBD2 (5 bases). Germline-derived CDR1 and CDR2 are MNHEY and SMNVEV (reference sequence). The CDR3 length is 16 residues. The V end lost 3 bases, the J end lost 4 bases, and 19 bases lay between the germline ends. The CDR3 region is CASSFAPPAGVYEQYF. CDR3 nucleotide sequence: TGTGCCAGCAGTTTCGCCCCACCAGCCGGGGTTTACGAGCAGTACTTC.

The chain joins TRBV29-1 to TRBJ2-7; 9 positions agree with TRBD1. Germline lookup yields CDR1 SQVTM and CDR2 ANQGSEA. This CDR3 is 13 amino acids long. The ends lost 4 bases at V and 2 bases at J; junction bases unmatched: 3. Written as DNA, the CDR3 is TGCAGCGTTGGGGGACAGGGCCCCTACGAGCAGTACTTC. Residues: CSVGGQGPYEQYF.